These T cell receptor beta chains were read from a single sample in a study of blood T cell repertoires in COVID-19. TCRdb keeps only in-frame clones here, not all; method: immunoSEQ multiplex PCR. The table includes over 150,000 clones, about 90% detected once. Sample: PBMCs or T cells enriched from blood (not recorded which). These receptors were obtained from a woman aged 45-60 years who had recovered from COVID-19. Each CDR3 is given with its conserved first and last residue. Fields, in order: V gene, clone size, CDR3 length, J gene, D gene, CDR3 protein, CDR3 DNA. D genes are given only for firm matches. Size values are once, few and many counts, or a class for expanded clones, and some rows have none.

>TRBV18|.|21|TRBJ2-6|TRBD1
CASSPVSSKGQAASGANVLTF
TGTGCCAGCTCACCGGTATCTAGTAAGGGACAGGCCGCCTCTGGGGCCAACGTCCTGACTTTC
>TRBV10-3|.|13|TRBJ1-6|.
CANRLTYNSPLHF
TGTGCCAACCGCTTGACTTATAATTCACCCCTCCACTTT
>TRBV4-3|.|16|TRBJ2-3|TRBD2
CASSQDTGRADNTQYF
TGCGCCAGCAGCCAAGATACCGGGAGGGCCGATAATACGCAGTATTTT
>TRBV2|once|14|TRBJ2-3|TRBD2
CASSGVAGVDTQYF
TGTGCCAGCAGTGGGGTAGCGGGAGTAGATACGCAGTATTTT
>TRBV5-5|many|15|TRBJ1-2|TRBD1
CASSLGDRGARGYTF
TGTGCCAGCAGCTTGGGGGACAGGGGAGCACGAGGCTACACCTTC
>TRBV11-2|.|16|TRBJ2-1|.
CASSFFQWGYQNEQFF
TGTGCCAGCAGCTTTTTTCAGTGGGGCTATCAAAATGAGCAGTTCTTC
>TRBV5-1|.|15|TRBJ2-5|TRBD2
CASSLAATSWETQYF
TGCGCCAGCAGCTTGGCCGCGACTAGCTGGGAGACCCAGTACTTC
>TRBV6-4|.|16|TRBJ2-2|.
CASIETWASNTGELFF
TGTGCCAGCATCGAAACCTGGGCCTCGAACACCGGGGAGCTGTTTTTT
>TRBV5-1|.|15|TRBJ2-1|.
CASSLAEGSYNEQFF
TGCGCCAGCAGCTTGGCGGAGGGCTCCTACAATGAGCAGTTCTTC
>TRBV19|.|17|TRBJ2-6|TRBD1
CASSPDRGYSGANVLTF
TGTGCCAGTAGTCCGGACAGGGGGTACTCTGGGGCCAACGTCCTGACTTTC